Following are 16 T cell receptor beta chains from one sample sequenced in a study of regulatory T cells in long-lasting Graves disease. Assembly of TCR beta libraries relied on iRepertoire HTBI primers together with Arm-PCR of CDR3 regions. TCRdb fed the multiplex PCR reads into MiXCR, producing one record per CDR3 protein. Seen here are about 540,000 distinct CDR3 sequences, roughly 14% observed once, and the top ten hold roughly a tenth. The time point: newly diagnosed GD, antithyroid drugs for less than 3 months. Preparation of the TCR library used RNA extracted from PBMCs. This sample also belongs to another study, concerning T cells in Graves' hyperthyroidism and ophthalmopathy.

The input for sequencing was peripheral blood mononuclear cells (PBMCs), taken at new diagnosis, from a patient treated with antithyroid drugs. Receptor source: a man aged 25-45 years with Graves disease.

This clonotype was seen many times. The DNA of the CDR3 is TGCAGTGCTAGAGATCACGGACAGGGACTCTACGAGCAGTACTTC. Encoded protein: CSARDHGQGLYEQYF. J is TRBJ2-7 and V is TRBV20-1; TRBD1 agrees at 8 bases. The CDR3 covers 15 residues. Germline CDR1 DFQATT, CDR2 SNEGSKA (reference sequence). Trimming removed 0 bases from V and 3 bases from J; junction bases left unmatched: 7.

This clonotype was counted many times. The chain carries TRBV29-1 and TRBJ2-5; 7 bases agree with TRBD1. Germline loops: CDR1 SQVTM, CDR2 ANQGSEA. Trimming at V came to 3 bases and at J to 0 bases, leaving 7 bases not matched to a gene. The CDR3 loop spans 15 amino acids. CDR3: CSVEDRMTYQETQYF. The DNA for the CDR3 is TGCAGCGTTGAGGACAGGATGACGTACCAAGAGACCCAGTACTTC.

This clonotype was counted at least ten times. The rearrangement joins TRBV2 to TRBJ2-2; D ambiguous. The CDR3 runs 14 residues. CDR1 and CDR2 from the germline V gene are SNHLY and FYNNEI. Between the trimmed V and J ends, which lost 7 bases and 2 bases, there was a span of 11 bases. The CDR3 spells CASKGGVNTGELFF. In nucleotides, the CDR3 is TGTGCCAGCAAGGGCGGAGTTAACACCGGGGAGCTGTTTTTT.

This clonotype has ten or more counts. The CDR3 DNA reads TGTGCCACCAGCAGAGATCACGGGACTAGCTACGAGCAGTACTTC. Translated, it gives CATSRDHGTSYEQYF. The chain combines TRBV15 with TRBJ2-7; TRBD2 matches at 8 bases. V shed 0 bases, J shed 3 bases, and the junction held 4 bases outside the gene matches. CDR1 and CDR2 (germline): LNHNV, YYDKDF (reference sequence). The CDR3 is made up of 15 amino acids. Full variable domain (rest looked up from reference TRBV15 and TRBJ2-7): DAMVIQNPRYQVTQFGKPVTLSCSQTLNHNVMYWYQQKSSQAPKLLFHYYDKDFNNEADTPDNFQSRRPNTSFCFLDIRSPGLGDTAMYLCATSRDHGTSYEQYFGPGTRLTVT.

This clonotype has ten or more counts. The chain employs TRBV20-1 and TRBJ2-1; 8 nucleotides align to TRBD2. Germline V gene lookup returns CDR1 DFQATT and CDR2 SNEGSKA (reference sequence). The V gene end was trimmed by 3 bases and the J gene end by 7 bases; junction bases not matched to a gene: 11. The CDR3 has 15 residues. The CDR3 region has the DNA TGCAGTGCTAGTCCCCTAGCGGGCCTACGGAATGAGCAGTTCTTC. As protein: CSASPLAGLRNEQFF.

Many counts were recorded for this clonotype. The V and J genes are TRBV5-1 and TRBJ2-1, with TRBD2 matching 13 bases. Germline CDR1 reads SGHRS; CDR2 reads YFSETQ. The CDR3 has 18 amino acids. Losses at the gene ends were 4 bases for V and 6 bases for J; bases not matched to a gene: 13. CDR3 sequence reads: CASSIQGTSGTSPNEQFF. For the CDR3, the DNA is TGCGCCAGCAGCATCCAAGGGACTAGCGGGACCTCACCCAATGAGCAGTTCTTC.

This clonotype was picked up many times. The V call is TRBV7-8, the J call TRBJ2-3, with D possibly being TRBD2 (5 bases). The CDR3 extends over 14 amino acids. Germline values: CDR1 SGHVS, CDR2 FQNEAQ. The germline V and J ends were trimmed by 7 bases and 1 base, with 12 bases remaining between them. The CDR3 sequence: CASNPREGTDTQYF. DNA of the CDR3: TGTGCCAGCAACCCCCGGGAAGGCACAGATACGCAGTATTTT.

The chain has TRBV4-1 and TRBJ1-4; D is ambiguous. The CDR3 consists of 13 residues. Germline values: CDR1 MGHRA, CDR2 YSYEKL. V lost 4 bases, J lost 7 bases, and 10 bases lay in between. The CDR3 DNA reads as TGCGCCAGCAGCCTCCGACTTCGTGAAAAACTGTTTTTT. It codes for CASSLRLREKLFF.

This clonotype was counted ten times or more. The chain joins TRBV7-9 to TRBJ1-2, with TRBD1 as a possible D gene (6 bases). The CDR3 consists of 15 residues. Trimming took off 1 base at V and 6 bases at J, with 15 bases between the two ends. CDR1 is SEHNR and CDR2 is FQNEAQ in the germline V gene (reference sequence). CDR3 in DNA: TGTGCCAGCAGCTTAGTGTCCGCCGCAGGGGATGGCTACACCTTC. Protein sequence: CASSLVSAAGDGYTF.

As to this clonotype: This may stem from a read error, because a much larger clone lies one nucleotide away. V gene TRBV28 combines with J gene TRBJ2-3; 14 bases are shared with TRBD2. The J segment lost 5 bases and the V segment lost 11 bases, leaving 15 bases of the junction unmatched. Germline CDR1 and CDR2: MDHEN and SYDVKM. The CDR3 is 17 residues long. The CDR3 sequence is CARPKTGTSGSRDTQYF. CDR3 nucleotides: TGTGCCCGCCCGAAAACGGGGACTAGCGGGAGTCGAGATACGCAGTATTTT. Complete variable domain (other parts from reference TRBV28 and TRBJ2-3): DVKVTQSSRYLVKRTGEKVFLECVQDMDHENMFWYRQDPGLGLRLIYFSYDVKMKEKGDIPEGYSVSREKKERFSLILESASTNQTSMYLCARPKTGTSGSRDTQYFGPGTRLTVL.

This clonotype was detected only a few times. The rearrangement joins TRBV11-3 to TRBJ1-1; D gene uncertain. Per germline, CDR1 SGHNT and CDR2 YENEEA. CDR3 length equals 14 residues. The ends were cut back, 6 bases at V and 0 bases at J, with 11 bases in the middle. CDR3 amino acids: CASSRRRVNTEAFF. The DNA of the CDR3 is TGTGCCAGCAGTCGGAGAAGGGTGAACACTGAAGCTTTCTTT.

V usage is TRBV25-1 and J usage is TRBJ2-7, with no clear D. Looked up from germline, CDR1 is MGHDK and CDR2 is SYGVNS. This CDR3 is built from 13 residues. V shed 4 bases and J shed 6 bases, with 13 bases lying between them. In nucleotides, the CDR3 is TGTGCCAGCAGTGTGGGCGCGATCCTCGAGCAGTACTTC. It codes for CASSVGAILEQYF.

The chain combines TRBV20-1 with TRBJ2-1; TRBD2 matches 11 bases. Per germline, CDR1 DFQATT and CDR2 SNEGSKA (reference sequence). The CDR3 runs to 14 residues. The V segment lost 4 bases and the J segment 6 bases; nucleotides outside the gene matches: 5. This CDR3 reads CSAMTSGNPNEQFF. CDR3 nucleotide sequence: TGCAGTGCTATGACTAGCGGGAATCCCAATGAGCAGTTCTTC.

This clonotype occurred many times. This chain joins TRBV11-2 and TRBJ2-2; a weak D match, TRBD2 (6 bases). Germline CDR1 and CDR2: SGHAT and FQNNGV. Trimming took off 1 base at V and 3 bases at J, with 12 bases between the two ends. The CDR3 consists of 16 residues. In DNA, the CDR3 is TGTGCCAGCAGCTTAGCCTGGGACTCCTACACCGGGGAGCTGTTTTTT. Translation: CASSLAWDSYTGELFF.

This clonotype was counted at least ten times. The V gene is TRBV5-1, the J gene TRBJ1-1; possibly TRBD1 for D (5 bases). The germline V and J ends were trimmed by 1 base and 2 bases, with 15 bases remaining between them. Germline lookup yields CDR1 SGHRS and CDR2 YFSETQ. The CDR3 totals 16 residues. This chain's CDR3 is CASSLLRADTNTEAFF. CDR3 bases: TGCGCCAGCAGCTTGCTCCGGGCGGACACAAACACTGAAGCTTTCTTT.

With regard to this clonotype: A single base separates this from a much larger clone, so it may be a read error. The chain joins TRBV2 to TRBJ2-5; D tentatively fits TRBD1 or TRBD2 (5 bases each). The CDR3 spans 15 residues. CDR1 is SNHLY and CDR2 is FYNNEI in the germline V gene. CDR3 sequence (DNA): TGTGTCAGCATGGGGTTCGGGGACGGAAAAGAGACCCAGTACTTC. Residues: CVSMGFGDGKETQYF.